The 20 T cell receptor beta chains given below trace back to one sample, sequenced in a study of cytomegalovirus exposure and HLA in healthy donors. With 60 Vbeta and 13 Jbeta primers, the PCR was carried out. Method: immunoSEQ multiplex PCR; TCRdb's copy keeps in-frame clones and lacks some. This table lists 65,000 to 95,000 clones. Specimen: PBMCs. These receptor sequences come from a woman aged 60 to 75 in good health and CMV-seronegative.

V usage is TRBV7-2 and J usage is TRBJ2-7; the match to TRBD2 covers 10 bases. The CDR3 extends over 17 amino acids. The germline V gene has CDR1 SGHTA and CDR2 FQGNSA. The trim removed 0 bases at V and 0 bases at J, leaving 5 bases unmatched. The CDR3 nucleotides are TGTGCCAGCAGCTTAGCCATTAGCGGGAGGTCCTCCTACGAGCAGTACTTC. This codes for CASSLAISGRSSYEQYF.

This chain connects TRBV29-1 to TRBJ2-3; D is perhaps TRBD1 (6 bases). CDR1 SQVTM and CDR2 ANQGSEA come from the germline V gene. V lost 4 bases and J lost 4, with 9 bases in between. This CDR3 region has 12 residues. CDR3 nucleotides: TGCAGCGTTGGGACAGCGTCAGATACGCAGTATTTT. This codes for CSVGTASDTQYF.

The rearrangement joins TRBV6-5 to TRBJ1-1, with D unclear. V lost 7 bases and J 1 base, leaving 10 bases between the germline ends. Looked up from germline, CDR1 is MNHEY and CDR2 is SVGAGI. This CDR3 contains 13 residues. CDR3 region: CASNPRRNTEAFF. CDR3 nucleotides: TGTGCCAGCAACCCTCGCAGGAACACTGAAGCTTTCTTT.

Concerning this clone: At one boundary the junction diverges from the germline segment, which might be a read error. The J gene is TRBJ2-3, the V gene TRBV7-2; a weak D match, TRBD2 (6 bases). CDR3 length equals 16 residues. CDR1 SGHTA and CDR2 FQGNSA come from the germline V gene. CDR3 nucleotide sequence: TGTGCCAGCAGCCTAGCCTTTGCCGGAGGGGCAGATACGCAGTATTTT. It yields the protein CASSLAFAGGADTQYF.

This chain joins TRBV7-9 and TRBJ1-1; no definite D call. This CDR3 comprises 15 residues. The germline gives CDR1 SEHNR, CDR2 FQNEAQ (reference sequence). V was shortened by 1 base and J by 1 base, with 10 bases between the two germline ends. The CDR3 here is CASSLDDFPNTEAFF. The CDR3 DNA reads TGTGCCAGCAGCTTAGATGACTTTCCGAACACTGAAGCTTTCTTT.

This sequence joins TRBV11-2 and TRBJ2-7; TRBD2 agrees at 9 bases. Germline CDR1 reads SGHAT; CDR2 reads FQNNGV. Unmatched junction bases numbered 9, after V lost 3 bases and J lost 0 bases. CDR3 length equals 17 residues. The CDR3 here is CASSFTPRLAASYEQYF. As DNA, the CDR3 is TGTGCCAGCAGCTTCACCCCTAGACTAGCGGCCTCCTACGAGCAGTACTTC.

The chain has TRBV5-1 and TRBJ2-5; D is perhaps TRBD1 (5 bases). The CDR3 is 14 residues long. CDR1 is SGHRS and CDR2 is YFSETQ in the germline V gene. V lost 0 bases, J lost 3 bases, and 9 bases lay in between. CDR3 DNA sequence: TGCGCCAGCAGCTTGGGCAGGGCAGAAGAGACCCAGTACTTC. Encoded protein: CASSLGRAEETQYF.

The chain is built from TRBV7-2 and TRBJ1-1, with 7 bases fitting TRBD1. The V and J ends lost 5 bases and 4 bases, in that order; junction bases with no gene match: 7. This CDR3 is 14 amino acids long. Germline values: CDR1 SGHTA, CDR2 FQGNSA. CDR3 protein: CASSREGARTEAFF. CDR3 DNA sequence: TGTGCCAGCAGCAGAGAGGGGGCGCGCACTGAAGCTTTCTTT.

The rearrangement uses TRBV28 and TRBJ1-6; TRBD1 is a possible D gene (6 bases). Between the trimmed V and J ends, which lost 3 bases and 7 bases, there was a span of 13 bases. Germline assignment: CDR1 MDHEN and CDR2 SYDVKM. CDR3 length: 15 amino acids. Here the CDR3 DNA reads TGTGCCAGCAGTTTCTACGGTACAGGGAATTCACCCCTCCACTTT. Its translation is CASSFYGTGNSPLHF.

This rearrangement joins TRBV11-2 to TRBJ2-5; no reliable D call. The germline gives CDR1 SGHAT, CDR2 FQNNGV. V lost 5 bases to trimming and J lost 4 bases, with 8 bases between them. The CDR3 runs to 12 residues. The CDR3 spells CASSPRGETQYF. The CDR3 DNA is TGTGCCAGCAGCCCTAGAGGAGAGACCCAGTACTTC. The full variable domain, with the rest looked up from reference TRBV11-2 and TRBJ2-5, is EAGVAQSPRYKIIEKRQSVAFWCNPISGHATLYWYQQILGQGPKLLIQFQNNGVVDDSQLPKDRFSAERLKGVDSTLKIQPAKLEDSAVYLCASSPRGETQYFGPGTRLLVL.

The CDR3 sequence: CASSSRTSGRAIAYEQYF. As DNA, the CDR3 is TGTGCCAGCTCCTCCAGGACTAGCGGGAGGGCTATAGCCTACGAGCAGTACTTC. The rearrangement joins TRBV18 to TRBJ2-7; 15 nucleotides align to TRBD2. With 6 bases clipped from V and 2 bases from J, the junction kept 11 bases outside the gene matches. Germline CDR1 KGHSH, CDR2 LQKENI. The CDR3 consists of 18 residues.

The CDR3 nucleotides are TGTGCCAGCCGCCCGCATAGCGGGATCTACGAGCAGTACTTC. Encoded protein: CASRPHSGIYEQYF. The chain couples TRBV28 to TRBJ2-5; 8 nucleotides match TRBD2. The better agreement between TRBJ2-7 and the DNA end casts doubt on the J call. Germline V lookup: CDR1 MDHEN, CDR2 SYDVKM. The CDR3 extends over 14 amino acids.

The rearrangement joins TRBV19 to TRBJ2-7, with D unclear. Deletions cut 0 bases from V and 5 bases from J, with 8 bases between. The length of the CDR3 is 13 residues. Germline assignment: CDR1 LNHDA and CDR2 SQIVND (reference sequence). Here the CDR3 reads CASSIDQSHEQYF. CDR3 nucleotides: TGTGCCAGTAGTATAGATCAGTCCCACGAGCAGTACTTC. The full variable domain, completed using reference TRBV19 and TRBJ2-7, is DGGITQSPKYLFRKEGQNVTLSCEQNLNHDAMYWYRQDPGQGLRLIYYSQIVNDFQKGDIAEGYSVSREKKESFPLTVTSAQKNPTAFYLCASSIDQSHEQYFGPGTRLTVT.

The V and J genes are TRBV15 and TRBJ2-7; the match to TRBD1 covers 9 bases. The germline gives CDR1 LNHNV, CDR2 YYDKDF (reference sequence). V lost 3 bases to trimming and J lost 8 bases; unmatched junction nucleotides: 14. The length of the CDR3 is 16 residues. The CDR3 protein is CATSSFSGTGSAQQYF. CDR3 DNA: TGTGCCACCAGCAGTTTCTCCGGGACAGGGAGCGCACAGCAGTACTTC.

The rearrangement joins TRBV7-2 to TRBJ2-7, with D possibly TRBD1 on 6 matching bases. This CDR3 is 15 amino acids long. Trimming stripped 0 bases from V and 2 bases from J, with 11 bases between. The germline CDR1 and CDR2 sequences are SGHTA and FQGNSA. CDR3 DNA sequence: TGTGCCAGCAGCTTAGCGTCAGGGGACCCCTACGAGCAGTACTTC. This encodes CASSLASGDPYEQYF.

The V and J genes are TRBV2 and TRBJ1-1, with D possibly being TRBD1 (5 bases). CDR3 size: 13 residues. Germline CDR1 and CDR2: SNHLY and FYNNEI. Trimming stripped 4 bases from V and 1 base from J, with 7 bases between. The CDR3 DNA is TGTGCCAGCAGTGGGGGGGGGAACACTGAAGCTTTCTTT. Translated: CASSGGGNTEAFF.

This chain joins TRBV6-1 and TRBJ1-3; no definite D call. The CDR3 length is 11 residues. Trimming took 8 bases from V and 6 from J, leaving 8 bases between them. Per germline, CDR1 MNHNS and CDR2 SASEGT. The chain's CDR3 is CASEGINTIYF. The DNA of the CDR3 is TGTGCCAGCGAGGGAATAAACACCATATATTTT.

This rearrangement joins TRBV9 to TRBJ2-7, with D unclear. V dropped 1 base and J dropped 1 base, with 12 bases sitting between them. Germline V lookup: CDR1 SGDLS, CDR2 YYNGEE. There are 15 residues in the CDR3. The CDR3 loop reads CASSVRGGSSYEQYF. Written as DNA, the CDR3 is TGTGCCAGCAGCGTACGAGGTGGCTCTTCCTACGAGCAGTACTTC.

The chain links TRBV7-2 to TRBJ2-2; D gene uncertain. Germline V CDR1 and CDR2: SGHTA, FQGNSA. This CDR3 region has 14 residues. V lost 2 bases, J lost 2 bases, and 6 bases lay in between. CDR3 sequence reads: CASSLSSNTGELFF. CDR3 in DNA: TGTGCCAGCAGCTTATCCAGTAACACCGGGGAGCTGTTTTTT.

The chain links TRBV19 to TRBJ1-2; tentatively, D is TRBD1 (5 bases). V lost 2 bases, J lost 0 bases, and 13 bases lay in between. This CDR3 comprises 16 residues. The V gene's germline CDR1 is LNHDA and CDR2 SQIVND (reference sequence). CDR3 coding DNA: TGTGCCAGTAGTATAAGGGCAGGGCAAGCTAACTATGGCTACACCTTC. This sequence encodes CASSIRAGQANYGYTF.